Shown below are 16 T cell receptor beta chains from a single sample sequenced in a study of control samples from healthy donors and cancer patients. Profiled with immunoSEQ multiplex PCR; TCRdb holds only in-frame clones, not every one. The data hold about 140,000 clones, with more than 90% observed a single time. The material sequenced was blood. The receptors derive from a man in his thirties or forties in good health.

CDR3 protein: CASRHGTSGYNEQFF. The CDR3 coding sequence is TGCGCCAGCAGACATGGGACTAGCGGCTACAATGAGCAGTTCTTC. This chain connects TRBV4-3 to TRBJ2-1, with 11 bases that match TRBD2. V dropped 6 bases and J dropped 3; count of bases not matched to a gene: 4. The CDR3 runs to 15 residues. Germline CDR1 LGHNA, CDR2 YSLEER.

The chain links TRBV29-1 to TRBJ1-1, with TRBD1 matching 7 bases. Trimming at V came to 5 bases and at J to 5 bases, leaving 2 bases not matched to a gene. CDR3 size: 11 residues. CDR1 is SQVTM, CDR2 ANQGSEA, per germline. CDR3 nucleotides: TGCAGCGTTTCAGGGGGGACTGAAGCTTTCTTT. Its translation is CSVSGGTEAFF.

This clone was recorded a few times. The CDR3 loop is CASSQDPGGHLGNQPQHF. The CDR3, as DNA: TGCGCCAGCAGCCAAGATCCAGGGGGCCACCTGGGCAATCAGCCCCAGCATTTT. The rearrangement links TRBV4-1 to TRBJ1-5; 8 nucleotides line up with TRBD1. The CDR3 is made up of 18 amino acids. Germline V gene lookup returns CDR1 MGHRA and CDR2 YSYEKL. J lost 2 bases, V lost 0 bases, and 9 bases had no gene match.

The gene calls are TRBV6-5 and TRBJ2-3; D is unclear. V was cut by 6 bases and J by 1 base, with 11 bases left in between. Per germline, CDR1 MNHEY and CDR2 SVGAGI. This CDR3 is 14 amino acids long. This chain's CDR3 is CASSRTSGTDTQYF. CDR3 nucleotide sequence: TGTGCCAGCAGCAGAACAAGCGGCACAGATACGCAGTATTTT.

This chain joins TRBV15 and TRBJ2-2; D is perhaps TRBD1 (5 bases). The CDR3 consists of 16 residues. The germline V and J ends were trimmed by 0 bases and 2 bases, with 10 bases remaining between them. CDR1 is LNHNV, CDR2 YYDKDF, per germline (reference sequence). The CDR3 loop is CATSRDGGQNTGELFF. Written as DNA, the CDR3 is TGTGCCACCAGCAGAGATGGTGGACAAAACACCGGGGAGCTGTTTTTT.

J is TRBJ2-1 and V is TRBV27; tentative D call: TRBD2 (5 bases). CDR3 size: 15 residues. Between the trimmed V and J ends, which lost 4 bases and 7 bases, there was a span of 17 bases. CDR1 is MNHEY, CDR2 SMNVEV, per germline (reference sequence). The CDR3 region is CASSSNALAGNEQFF. Here the CDR3 DNA reads TGTGCCAGCAGTTCAAATGCCCTAGCTGGAAATGAGCAGTTCTTC.

The chain recombines TRBV2 with TRBJ2-1; 7 bases line up with TRBD2. From germline, CDR1 is SNHLY and CDR2 FYNNEI. The CDR3 sequence is 15 residues long. V lost 0 bases, J lost 6 bases, and 5 bases stayed unmatched. The CDR3 reads CASSEAQTSSNEQFF. Written as DNA, the CDR3 is TGTGCCAGCAGTGAAGCGCAGACTAGCAGCAATGAGCAGTTCTTC. Full variable domain (outside the CDR3, taken from reference TRBV2 and TRBJ2-1): EPEVTQTPSHQVTQMGQEVILRCVPISNHLYFYWYRQILGQKVEFLVSFYNNEISEKSEIFDDQFSVERPDGSNFTLKIRSTKLEDSAMYFCASSEAQTSSNEQFFGPGTRLTVL.

The chain joins TRBV14 to TRBJ2-3; D is undetermined. The V end was cut by 0 bases, the J end by 2 bases, with 9 bases between. The CDR3 spans 15 residues. CDR1 SGHDN and CDR2 FVKESK come from the germline V gene. Here the CDR3 reads CASSQERDITDTQYF. The CDR3 DNA sequence: TGTGCCAGCAGCCAAGAGCGAGACATCACAGATACGCAGTATTTT.

In its sample, this clone was seen once. The genes are TRBV19 and TRBJ2-7, with D perhaps matching TRBD2 (5 bases). CDR1 and CDR2 (germline): LNHDA, SQIVND (reference sequence). This CDR3 is 17 amino acids long. V was shortened by 3 bases and J by 4 bases, with 22 bases between the two germline ends. CDR3 DNA sequence: TGTGCCAGTAGTATCTCCTCCCGGACTCCGCTACCGTACGAGCAGTACTTC. Its translation is CASSISSRTPLPYEQYF.

V is TRBV6-5 and J is TRBJ1-1; D gene ambiguous. Trimming shortened V by 6 bases and J by 6 bases, and 14 bases separated the two germline ends. Per germline, CDR1 MNHEY and CDR2 SVGAGI. This CDR3 has 13 residues. CDR3 nucleotide sequence: TGTGCCAGCAGCCGAACCACTTTGTCTGAAGCTTTCTTT. It encodes CASSRTTLSEAFF.

This clone was counted only a few times. The gene calls are TRBV11-2 and TRBJ2-1, with a tentative D call TRBD1 (6 bases). CDR1 and CDR2 from the germline V gene are SGHAT and FQNNGV. The ends were cut back, 4 bases at V and 4 bases at J, with 11 bases in the middle. There are 14 residues in the CDR3. CDR3 residues: CASSYKTGYNEQFF. The CDR3 nucleotides read TGTGCCAGCAGCTATAAAACAGGGTACAATGAGCAGTTCTTC.

This chain connects TRBV15 to TRBJ2-2, with a weak D call TRBD2 (5 bases). The CDR3 loop spans 14 amino acids. The V and J ends lost 4 bases and 3 bases respectively, with 9 bases between them. Per germline, CDR1 LNHNV and CDR2 YYDKDF (reference sequence). The CDR3 DNA is TGTGCCACCAGCACGGGATCCGACACCGGGGAGCTGTTTTTT. Translating it yields CATSTGSDTGELFF.

V is TRBV4-1 and J is TRBJ2-4; tentative D call: TRBD2 (6 bases). From germline, CDR1 is MGHRA and CDR2 YSYEKL. The V and J ends lost 1 base and 9 bases respectively, with 16 bases between them. CDR3 length: 15 amino acids. CDR3 region: CASSQVWRASGIQYF. The CDR3 DNA reads TGCGCCAGCAGCCAAGTCTGGAGGGCCTCCGGCATTCAGTACTTC.

The rearrangement uses TRBV5-6 and TRBJ1-5, with 7 bases fitting TRBD1. Germline V lookup: CDR1 SGHDT, CDR2 YYEEEE. Germline trimming cut 1 base from V and 7 bases from J; bases unmatched to any gene: 5. This CDR3 contains 14 residues. DNA for the CDR3: TGTGCCAGCAGCTTGCGACAGGGATGGCAGCCCCAGCATTTT. Translation: CASSLRQGWQPQHF. The full variable domain, its missing parts supplied by reference TRBV5-6 and TRBJ1-5, is DAGVTQSPTHLIKTRGQQVTLRCSPKSGHDTVSWYQQALGQGPQFIFQYYEEEERQRGNFPDRFSGHQFPNYSSELNVNALLLGDSALYLCASSLRQGWQPQHFGDGTRLSIL.

This clone was recorded a few times. The chain combines TRBV2 with TRBJ2-5; no clear D gene. Per germline, CDR1 SNHLY and CDR2 FYNNEI. The CDR3 length is 13 residues. The germline V and J ends were trimmed by 6 bases and 4 bases, with 12 bases remaining between them. The CDR3 region is CASRGSFGETQYF. DNA for the CDR3: TGTGCCAGCAGAGGATCTTTCGGAGAGACCCAGTACTTC.

The chain couples TRBV7-2 to TRBJ1-5; D not resolved. Germline CDR1 and CDR2: SGHTA and FQGNSA. CDR3 size: 13 residues. The V gene lost 8 bases and the J gene lost 5 bases, with 13 bases spanning the gap. The CDR3 DNA follows: TGTGCCAGCGGACGACGACTTGATCAGCCCCAGCATTTT. Its protein product is CASGRRLDQPQHF.